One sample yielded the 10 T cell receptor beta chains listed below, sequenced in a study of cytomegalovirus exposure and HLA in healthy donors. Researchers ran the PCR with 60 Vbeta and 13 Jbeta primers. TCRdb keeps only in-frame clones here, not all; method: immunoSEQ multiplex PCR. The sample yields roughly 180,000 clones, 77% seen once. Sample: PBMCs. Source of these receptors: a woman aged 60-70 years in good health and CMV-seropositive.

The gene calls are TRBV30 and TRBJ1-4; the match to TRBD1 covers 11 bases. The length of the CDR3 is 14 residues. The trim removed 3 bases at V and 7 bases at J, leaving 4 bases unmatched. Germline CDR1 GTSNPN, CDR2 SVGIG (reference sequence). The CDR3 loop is CAWRGQGGAEKLFF. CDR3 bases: TGTGCCTGGAGGGGACAGGGGGGGGCTGAAAAACTGTTTTTT.

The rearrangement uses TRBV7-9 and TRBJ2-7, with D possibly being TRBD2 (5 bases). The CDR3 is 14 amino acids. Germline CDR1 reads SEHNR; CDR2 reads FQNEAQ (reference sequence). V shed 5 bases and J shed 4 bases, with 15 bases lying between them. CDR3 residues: CASSPPVAGYEQYF. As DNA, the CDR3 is TGTGCCAGCAGCCCGCCGGTGGCGGGTTACGAGCAGTACTTC.

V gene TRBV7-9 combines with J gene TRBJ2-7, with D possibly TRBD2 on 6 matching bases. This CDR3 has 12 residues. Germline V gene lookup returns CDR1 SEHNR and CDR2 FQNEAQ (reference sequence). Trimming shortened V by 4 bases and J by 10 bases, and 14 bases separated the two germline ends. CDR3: CASSWGVALQYF. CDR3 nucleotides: TGTGCCAGCAGCTGGGGGGTGGCGCTACAGTACTTC.

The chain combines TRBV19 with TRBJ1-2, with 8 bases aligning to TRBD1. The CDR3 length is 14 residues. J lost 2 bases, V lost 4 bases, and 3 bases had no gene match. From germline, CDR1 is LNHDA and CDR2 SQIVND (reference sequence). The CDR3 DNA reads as TGTGCCAGTAGTAAAGGACAGGGCAACTATGGCTACACCTTC. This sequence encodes CASSKGQGNYGYTF.

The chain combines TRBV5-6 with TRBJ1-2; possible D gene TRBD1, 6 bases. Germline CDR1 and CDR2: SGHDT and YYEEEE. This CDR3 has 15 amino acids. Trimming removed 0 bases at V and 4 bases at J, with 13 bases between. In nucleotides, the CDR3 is TGTGCCAGCAGCTTGGCGGCAGGGACAACCTATGGCTACACCTTC. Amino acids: CASSLAAGTTYGYTF.

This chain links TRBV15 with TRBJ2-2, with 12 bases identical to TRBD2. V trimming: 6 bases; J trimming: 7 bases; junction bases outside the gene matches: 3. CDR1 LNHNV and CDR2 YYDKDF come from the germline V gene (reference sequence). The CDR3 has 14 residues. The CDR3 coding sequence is TGTGCCACCAGGCCTAGCGGGAGGGTCGGGGAGCTGTTTTTT. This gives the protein CATRPSGRVGELFF.

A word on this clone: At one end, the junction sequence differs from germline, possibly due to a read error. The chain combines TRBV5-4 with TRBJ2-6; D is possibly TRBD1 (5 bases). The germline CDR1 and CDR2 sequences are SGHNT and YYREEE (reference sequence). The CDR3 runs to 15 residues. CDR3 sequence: CASSETVSGANGLTF. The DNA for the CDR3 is TGTGCCAGCAGCGAGACCGTCTCTGGGGCCAACGGCCTGACTTTC. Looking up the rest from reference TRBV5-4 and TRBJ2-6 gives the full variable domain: ETGVTQSPTHLIKTRGQQVTLRCSSQSGHNTVSWYQQALGQGPQFIFQYYREEENGRGNFPPRFSGLQFPNYSSELNVNALELDDSALYLCASSETVSGANGLTFGAGSRLTVL.

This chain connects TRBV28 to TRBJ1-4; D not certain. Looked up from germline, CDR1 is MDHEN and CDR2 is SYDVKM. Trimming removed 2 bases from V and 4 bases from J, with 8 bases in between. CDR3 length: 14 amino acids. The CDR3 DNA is TGTGCCAGCAGTTTAAAAGGGAGTAATGAAAAACTGTTTTTT. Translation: CASSLKGSNEKLFF.

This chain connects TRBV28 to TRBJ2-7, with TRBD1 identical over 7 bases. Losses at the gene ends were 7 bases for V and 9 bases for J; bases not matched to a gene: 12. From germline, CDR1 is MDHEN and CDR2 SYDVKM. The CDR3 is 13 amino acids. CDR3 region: CASTRDSVVRQYF. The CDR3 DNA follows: TGTGCCAGCACCCGGGACAGTGTGGTCCGGCAGTACTTC.

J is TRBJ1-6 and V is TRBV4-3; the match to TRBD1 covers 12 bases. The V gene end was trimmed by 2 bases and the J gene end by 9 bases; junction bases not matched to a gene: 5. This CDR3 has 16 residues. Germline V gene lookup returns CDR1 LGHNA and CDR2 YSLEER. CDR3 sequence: CASSQWGQGAFSPLHF. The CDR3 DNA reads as TGCGCCAGCAGCCAATGGGGACAGGGGGCTTTTTCACCCCTCCACTTT.